These T cell receptor beta chains were read from a single sample in a study of PD-L1 blockade in urothelial cancer. Sequenced by immunoSEQ multiplex PCR; TCRdb stores in-frame clones only, minus some. The sample shows 60,000 or so clones, roughly 82% of them seen only once. The specimen comprised PBMCs, sampled around atezolizumab (anti-PD-L1) treatment. The source is a man aged 65 to 79 with urothelial cancer. CDR3s include the opening cysteine and the closing phenylalanine or tryptophan. Each record gives: clone size, J gene, V gene, D gene, CDR3 DNA, CDR3 protein. D genes are given only for firm matches. Not all rows give a size; the values are once, few, many and, for expanded clones, a class.

size: -
J: TRBJ1-3
V: TRBV29-1
D: -
DNA: TGCAGCGTTGAAGCGGAGGGCTCGAGCTTCTCTGGAAACACCATATATTTT
CDR3: CSVEAEGSSFSGNTIYF

size: -
J: TRBJ1-2
V: TRBV15
D: TRBD1
DNA: TGTGCCACCAGCACTCGGACAGGGGGCTTAGGTGGCTACACCTTC
CDR3: CATSTRTGGLGGYTF

size: -
J: TRBJ2-3
V: TRBV5-4
D: TRBD2
DNA: TGTGCCAGCAAACTCTGGACTAGCGGGATCGAGGGGGATACGCAGTATTTT
CDR3: CASKLWTSGIEGDTQYF

size: few
J: TRBJ1-5
V: TRBV19
D: -
DNA: TGTGCCAGTAGTTACCGGGAGGCGGACTGGCCCCAGCATTTT
CDR3: CASSYREADWPQHF

size: -
J: TRBJ2-1
V: TRBV20-1
D: -
DNA: TGCAGTGCTAGCACAAATAATGAGCAGTTCTTC
CDR3: CSASTNNEQFF

size: -
J: TRBJ1-5
V: TRBV6-6
D: -
DNA: TGTGCCACTCGCGACGGGGCAGGGGCGAGCAATCAGCCCCAGCATTTT
CDR3: CATRDGAGASNQPQHF

size: -
J: TRBJ2-3
V: TRBV7-6
D: TRBD2
DNA: TGTGCCAGCAGCTTAGGGGCTAGCGGGCGCACAGATACGCAGTATTTT
CDR3: CASSLGASGRTDTQYF

size: -
J: TRBJ2-3
V: TRBV28
D: TRBD1
DNA: TGTGCCAGCAGTTTCCTCGGACAGGGCCCAGATACGCAGTATTTT
CDR3: CASSFLGQGPDTQYF

size: -
J: TRBJ2-3
V: TRBV15
D: -
DNA: TGTGCCACCAGCAGAAACCGACTAGCAGATACGCAGTATTTT
CDR3: CATSRNRLADTQYF

size: -
J: TRBJ1-2
V: TRBV5-4
D: -
DNA: TGTGCCAGCCTCCCGAGCGGGAGGGGTAGTTATGGCTACACCTTC
CDR3: CASLPSGRGSYGYTF

size: -
J: TRBJ2-3
V: TRBV28
D: -
DNA: TGTGCCAGCAGTAGCCCCGGCAGGGGAGCGACAGATACGCAGTATTTT
CDR3: CASSSPGRGATDTQYF

size: -
J: TRBJ2-3
V: TRBV2
D: -
DNA: TGTGCCAGCAGGGAAACAGGGAGCGCAGATACGCAGTATTTT
CDR3: CASRETGSADTQYF

size: -
J: TRBJ1-3
V: TRBV28
D: -
DNA: TGTGCCAGCAGTTTTCGGACAACCGGAAACACCATATATTTT
CDR3: CASSFRTTGNTIYF

size: -
J: TRBJ1-4
V: TRBV30
D: -
DNA: TGTGCCGGTGGGAGGATTAATGAAAAACTGTTTTTT
CDR3: CAGGRINEKLFF

size: -
J: TRBJ2-3
V: TRBV25-1
D: TRBD1
DNA: TGTGCCAGCTCGGACAGGGGGCGGGATACGCAGTATTTT
CDR3: CASSDRGRDTQYF